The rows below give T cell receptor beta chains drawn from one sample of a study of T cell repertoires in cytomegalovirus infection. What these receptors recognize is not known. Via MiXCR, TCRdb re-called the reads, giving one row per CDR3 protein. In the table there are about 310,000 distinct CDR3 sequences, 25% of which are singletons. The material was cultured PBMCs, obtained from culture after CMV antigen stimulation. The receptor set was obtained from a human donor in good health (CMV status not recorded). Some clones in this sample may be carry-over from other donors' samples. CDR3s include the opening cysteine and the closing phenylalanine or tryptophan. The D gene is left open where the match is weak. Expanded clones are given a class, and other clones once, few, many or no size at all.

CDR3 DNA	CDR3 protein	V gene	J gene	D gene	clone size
TGTGCCAGCAGCCCGTTCAGGGAGTTCCAGCCCCAGCATTTT	CASSPFREFQPQHF	TRBV6-5	TRBJ1-5	NA	NA
TGTGCCAGCTGGGGAGATACGCAGTATTTT	CASWGDTQYF	TRBV7-8	TRBJ2-3	NA	few
TGTGCCAGCAGTGGGCTCGGGCCCATAGAGACCCAGTACTTC	CASSGLGPIETQYF	TRBV27	TRBJ2-5	NA	NA
TGTGCCAGCAGCTTAGTCCGATCCTACGAGCAGTACTTC	CASSLVRSYEQYF	TRBV7-2	TRBJ2-7	NA	many
TGTGCCAGCAGCTTAGATCCTCCGGACAGCCTACGGGAGACCCAGTACTTC	CASSLDPPDSLRETQYF	TRBV7-2	TRBJ2-5	NA	NA
TGTGCCACCAGCCGAGTTCTAGATGGCTACACCTTC	CATSRVLDGYTF	TRBV15	TRBJ1-2	NA	NA
TGTGCCAGCAGTCTCAACAGGGGCGGAAACAATGAGCAGTTCTTC	CASSLNRGGNNEQFF	TRBV6-1	TRBJ2-1	TRBD1	many
TGTGCTAGTGGTTTGGTCGGGAATGAGCAGTTCTTC	CASGLVGNEQFF	TRBV12-5	TRBJ2-1	NA	NA
TGTGCCAGCAGTCGACGCGGGACTAGCGGGAGTGCTGAGCAGTTCTTC	CASSRRGTSGSAEQFF	TRBV6-5	TRBJ2-1	TRBD2	NA
TGTGCCACTCTCCCCCCGAGGGGGGACACTGAAGCTTTCTTT	CATLPPRGDTEAFF	TRBV6-2/TRBV6-3	TRBJ1-1	NA	NA
TGCAGTACCACCGACTCCTACACCGGGGAGCTGTTTTTT	CSTTDSYTGELFF	TRBV20-1	TRBJ2-2	NA	NA
TGTGCCAGCGAACGGACTGAGGGGACAGATACGCAGTATTTT	CASERTEGTDTQYF	TRBV12-3/TRBV12-4	TRBJ2-3	NA	few
TGTGCCAGCAGTTACTCGAGGGCAGGGGCTGTTGGAAACACCATATATTTT	CASSYSRAGAVGNTIYF	TRBV6-6	TRBJ1-3	NA	many
TGTGCCAGCAGTCCGGGACTAGCGGGAGGGCAGTTCTTC	CASSPGLAGGQFF	TRBV27	TRBJ2-1	TRBD2	NA
TGTGCCAGCAGTTTATCTCTGGCGAGACCCGGGGCGGTCTTCGATGGCTACACCTTC	CASSLSLARPGAVFDGYTF	TRBV28	TRBJ1-2	NA	NA
TGTGCCAGCAGTTACATGGACAACCGCTTTTACACTGAAGCTTTCTTT	CASSYMDNRFYTEAFF	TRBV6-6	TRBJ1-1	NA	many
TGTGCCAGCAGCTCCCGACAGGGCCTGGCAGATACGCAGTATTTT	CASSSRQGLADTQYF	TRBV3-1	TRBJ2-3	TRBD1	few
TGTGCCAGCAGACATAAGACAGACATGAACACTGAGGCTTTCTTT	CASRHKTDMNTEAFF	TRBV27	TRBJ1-1	NA	NA
TGTGCCAGCAGCTTACTTCCGATGACTAGCGGGAGCACAGATACGCAGTATTTT	CASSLLPMTSGSTDTQYF	TRBV7-2	TRBJ2-3	TRBD2	few
TGTGCCAGCAGCCCTGGACAGCGAGAGACCCAGTACTTC	CASSPGQRETQYF	TRBV7-8	TRBJ2-5	NA	NA
TGTGCCAGTACGACGCTAACATGGGATACGCAGTATTTT	CASTTLTWDTQYF	TRBV6-2/TRBV6-3	TRBJ2-3	NA	few
TGTGCCAGCAGCTTACCCCTGAGGGGGAACCAAGAGACCCAGTACTTC	CASSLPLRGNQETQYF	TRBV7-2	TRBJ2-5	NA	many
TGTGCCAGCAGAGCATACTCCCAGGCCTCGGGGCCCGGGGAGCTGTTTTTT	CASRAYSQASGPGELFF	TRBV9	TRBJ2-2	NA	few
TGCAGCGTAGATACTCGGGACGCCCCGGATACGCAGTATTTT	CSVDTRDAPDTQYF	TRBV29-1	TRBJ2-3	NA	few
TGCAGTGCTAGAAAGGCGGGGGATACGCAGTATTTT	CSARKAGDTQYF	TRBV20-1	TRBJ2-3	NA	many
TGTGCCAGCGGGAGGGGGGACCACTCCTACGAGCAGTACTTC	CASGRGDHSYEQYF	TRBV28	TRBJ2-7	NA	NA
TGTGCCAGCAGTCAAGGTAGCCTCCCTGAGCAGTTCTTC	CASSQGSLPEQFF	TRBV6-6	TRBJ2-1	NA	NA
TGTGCTAGTGTTTCATCTTCGGGGTCCTCTGGAAACACCATATATTTT	CASVSSSGSSGNTIYF	TRBV12-5	TRBJ1-3	NA	many
TGTGCCACCAGCAGAGAGATAAGTTACAATGAGCAGTTCTTC	CATSREISYNEQFF	TRBV15	TRBJ2-1	NA	NA